Listed here is a single T cell receptor (beta chain). Samples were sequenced at Survey level, maximum 500,000 reads. Repertoires were generated with immunoSEQ multiplex PCR, while TCRdb's copy carries only in-frame clones and drops some. The data show about 34,000 clones, roughly 82% seen once. The rectum was sampled with one to two pinch biopsies at colonoscopy. The data derive from a study of pediatric ulcerative colitis. The J segment lost 4 bases and the V segment lost 4 bases, leaving 8 bases of the junction unmatched. CDR3 size: 16 residues. Germline lookup yields CDR1 MNHEY and CDR2 SMNVEV (reference sequence).

The source of this sequence is a boy between 5 and 17 years old with severe ulcerative colitis. What was sequenced was gut tissue. The chain is built from TRBV27 and TRBJ2-7; TRBD1 matches 12 bases. CDR3 residues: CASSSLPGQGAYEQYF. Written as DNA, the CDR3 is TGTGCCAGCAGTTCCCTACCGGGACAGGGGGCTTACGAGCAGTACTTC.